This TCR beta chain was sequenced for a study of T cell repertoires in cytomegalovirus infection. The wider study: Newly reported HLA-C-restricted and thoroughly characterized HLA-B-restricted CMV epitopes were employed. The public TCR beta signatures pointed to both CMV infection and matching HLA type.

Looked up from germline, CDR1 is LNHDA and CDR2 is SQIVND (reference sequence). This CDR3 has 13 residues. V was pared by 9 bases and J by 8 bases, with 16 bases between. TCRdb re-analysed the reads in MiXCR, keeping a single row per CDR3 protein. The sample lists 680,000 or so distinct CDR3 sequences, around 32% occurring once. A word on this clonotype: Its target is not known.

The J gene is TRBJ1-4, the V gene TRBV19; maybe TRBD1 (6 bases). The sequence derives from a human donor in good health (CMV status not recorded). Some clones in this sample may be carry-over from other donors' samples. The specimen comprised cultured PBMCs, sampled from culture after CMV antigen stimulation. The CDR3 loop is CASHGGPIEKLFF. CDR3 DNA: TGTGCCAGCCACGGGGGGCCGATCGAAAAACTGTTTTTT. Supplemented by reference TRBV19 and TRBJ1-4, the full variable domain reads DGGITQSPKYLFRKEGQNVTLSCEQNLNHDAMYWYRQDPGQGLRLIYYSQIVNDFQKGDIAEGYSVSREKKESFPLTVTSAQKNPTAFYLCASHGGPIEKLFFGSGTQLSVL.